The 30 T cell receptor beta chains in this list originate from one sample, sequenced in a study of metastatic and nonmetastatic thyroid tumors. Until they underwent thyroid surgery, no patient had received any treatment. TCRdb re-called clones via MiXCR from the PCR reads. This table has 9,900 or so clones, approximately 11% appearing once. Sequences were obtained from tumor tissue. These receptors came from a female donor with papillary thyroid cancer or a benign thyroid nodule (not recorded which). Some clones in this sample may be carry-over from other donors' samples.

This clone was detected ten times or more. This chain joins TRBV7-9 and TRBJ2-5; the match to TRBD2 covers 7 bases. CDR3 length: 14 amino acids. With V trimmed by 5 bases and J by 5 bases, 8 bases remained unmatched. Germline loops: CDR1 SEHNR, CDR2 FQNEAQ (reference sequence). This CDR3 reads CASSQGRGRETQYF. The CDR3 bases are TGTGCCAGCAGCCAAGGGAGGGGTCGGGAGACCCAGTACTTC.

This clone was observed many times. The chain is built from TRBV29-1 and TRBJ1-2, with TRBD1 as a possible D gene (5 bases). Germline lookup yields CDR1 SQVTM and CDR2 ANQGSEA. The CDR3 is 15 residues long. With 4 bases removed from V and 6 bases from J, the gap between germline ends came to 21 bases. The CDR3 loop reads CSVGAYSGGFDGYTF. The CDR3 nucleotides are TGCAGCGTTGGGGCATACAGTGGGGGATTTGATGGCTACACCTTC.

This rearrangement joins TRBV2 to TRBJ2-3; the match to TRBD1 covers 10 bases. The CDR3 has 16 residues. Germline CDR1 is SNHLY and CDR2 is FYNNEI. The V segment lost 8 bases and the J segment 5 bases; nucleotides outside the gene matches: 13. DNA of the CDR3: TGTGCCAGCCGGCGGACGGGACAGGGGCTTCAAGATACGCAGTATTTT. Its translation: CASRRTGQGLQDTQYF.

There are many counts of this clone. This sequence joins TRBV7-3 and TRBJ2-1, with TRBD2 as a possible D gene (5 bases). Trimming stripped 2 bases from V and 0 bases from J, with 8 bases between. The germline gives CDR1 SGHTA, CDR2 FQGTGA. This CDR3 comprises 15 residues. CDR3 nucleotides: TGTGCCAGCAGCTTAGACGGGGTCTCCTACAATGAGCAGTTCTTC. It codes for CASSLDGVSYNEQFF.

This clone was counted only a few times. The DNA is left out, because the CDR3 cannot be placed on it with certainty; the CDR3 is given as TCRdb lists it. V and J are TRBV20-1 and TRBJ1-5; TRBD1 is taken as the D call from the table, unchecked against the DNA. Germline values: CDR1 DFQATT, CDR2 SNEGSKA (reference sequence). The CDR3 numbers 14 amino acids, ends counted. Here the CDR3 reads CGVWGSGSGQPQHF.

This clone was detected ten times or more. The chain couples TRBV3-1 to TRBJ1-5, with D unresolved. The CDR3 loop spans 15 amino acids. In germline, CDR1 is LGHDT, CDR2 YNNKEL (reference sequence). Deletions cut 0 bases from V and 3 bases from J, with 9 bases between. The CDR3 sequence: CASSQETGNNQPQHF. The CDR3 nucleotides read TGTGCCAGCAGCCAAGAGACGGGGAACAATCAGCCCCAGCATTTT.

Relative to its sample, this clone is medium-sized. The J gene is TRBJ2-2, the V gene TRBV28; no clear D gene. The length of the CDR3 is 12 residues. V gave up 7 bases and J gave up 8 bases, with 11 bases separating them. CDR1 and CDR2 from the germline V gene are MDHEN and SYDVKM. The CDR3 here is CASTVRWGELFF. In DNA form, the CDR3 reads TGTGCCAGCACAGTACGCTGGGGGGAGCTGTTTTTT.

There are many counts of this clone. Given a much more abundant clone one base away, this may be a read error. This chain connects TRBV11-2 to TRBJ1-4; perhaps TRBD1 as D (6 bases). Trimming took 5 bases from V and 12 from J, leaving 10 bases between them. Germline-derived CDR1 and CDR2 are SGHAT and FQNNGV. The CDR3 is made up of 11 amino acids. This CDR3 is CASSPDRELFF. The CDR3 bases are TGTGCCAGCAGCCCGGACAGAGAACTGTTTTTT. Looking up the rest from reference TRBV11-2 and TRBJ1-4 gives the full variable domain: EAGVAQSPRYKIIEKRQSVAFWCNPISGHATLYWYQQILGQGPKLLIQFQNNGVVDDSQLPKDRFSAERLKGVDSTLKIQPAKLEDSAVYLCASSPDRELFFGSGTQLSVL.

This rearrangement joins TRBV20-1 to TRBJ2-2; 9 nucleotides agree with TRBD1. After removal of 0 bases from V and 1 base from J, the junction contained 3 bases not matched to a gene. CDR1 is DFQATT and CDR2 is SNEGSKA in the germline V gene (reference sequence). This CDR3 region has 16 residues. CDR3 DNA: TGCAGTGCTAGAGAAACGGGACAGGGGAACACCGGGGAGCTGTTTTTT. Protein product: CSARETGQGNTGELFF.

This clone was seen many times. CDR3 coding DNA: TGTGCCTGGAGTGTATCTGGGGCCAACGTCCTGACTTTC. Translated: CAWSVSGANVLTF. This chain connects TRBV30 to TRBJ2-6; D not resolved. This CDR3 is 13 amino acids long. The germline V gene encodes CDR1 GTSNPN and CDR2 SVGIG (reference sequence). V lost 0 bases, J lost 1 base, and 1 base lay in between.

This clone is medium-sized within its sample. V and J are TRBV2 and TRBJ2-3, with TRBD2 identical over 9 bases. This CDR3 has 14 amino acids. The germline gives CDR1 SNHLY, CDR2 FYNNEI. V shed 6 bases and J 2 bases; nucleotides not matched to a gene: 3. Written as DNA, the CDR3 is TGTGCCAGCAGACCGGGACTAGCCACAGATACGCAGTATTTT. Protein sequence: CASRPGLATDTQYF. Drawing the rest from reference TRBV2 and TRBJ2-3, the complete variable domain is EPEVTQTPSHQVTQMGQEVILRCVPISNHLYFYWYRQILGQKVEFLVSFYNNEISEKSEIFDDQFSVERPDGSNFTLKIRSTKLEDSAMYFCASRPGLATDTQYFGPGTRLTVL.

This clone has at least ten counts. The chain joins TRBV9 to TRBJ2-4; 7 positions agree with TRBD2. The CDR3 consists of 17 residues. V lost 0 bases and J lost 5; bases outside the gene matches: 11. Germline loops: CDR1 SGDLS, CDR2 YYNGEE. This chain's CDR3 is CASSVGPWEGYENIQYF. CDR3 nucleotide sequence: TGTGCCAGCAGCGTAGGCCCCTGGGAGGGGTATGAAAACATTCAGTACTTC.

Many counts were recorded for this clone. The rearrangement links TRBV5-4 to TRBJ1-1, with D tentatively TRBD1 (6 bases). V was clipped by 0 bases and J by 1 base, with 19 bases between them. The germline V gene encodes CDR1 SGHNT and CDR2 YYREEE (reference sequence). The length of the CDR3 is 18 residues. The CDR3 here is CASSLADRGAGGNTEAFF. CDR3 nucleotide sequence: TGTGCCAGCAGCTTGGCCGACCGGGGGGCGGGAGGGAACACTGAAGCTTTCTTT.

This clone was observed many times. The chain uses TRBV20-1 and TRBJ2-3, with 7 bases that match TRBD2. The CDR3 is made up of 13 amino acids. After removal of 8 bases from V and 5 bases from J, the junction contained 10 bases not matched to a gene. CDR1 and CDR2 from the germline V gene are DFQATT and SNEGSKA (reference sequence). CDR3 nucleotides: TGCAGTCCCAGGGCGGGAGCGAAAGATACGCAGTATTTT. As protein: CSPRAGAKDTQYF.

The table lists this clone with a few counts. As the CDR3 is not closed by the conserved phenylalanine or tryptophan, this likely results from a read error. This chain connects TRBV28 to TRBJ1-2, with D perhaps TRBD1 (5 bases). The CDR3 loop spans 15 amino acids. CDR1 is MDHEN and CDR2 is SYDVKM in the germline V gene. CDR3 in DNA: TGTGCCAGCAGTTTAGGACACGGGATAAACTATGTCTACACCCTC. As protein: CASSLGHGINYVYTL.

This clone came up a few times. The V call is TRBV20-1, the J call TRBJ1-5; D not certain. CDR1 is DFQATT, CDR2 SNEGSKA, per germline (reference sequence). V shed 6 bases and J shed 5 bases, with 14 bases lying between them. The CDR3 consists of 13 residues. CDR3 residues: CSASGGPYQPQHF. CDR3 sequence (DNA): TGCAGTGCCTCCGGAGGTCCTTATCAGCCCCAGCATTTT.

This clone is judged medium-sized (0.01 to 0.1%). The chain uses TRBV19 and TRBJ1-5, with a tentative D call TRBD1 (6 bases). V was clipped by 6 bases and J by 5 bases, with 14 bases between them. The germline CDR1 and CDR2 sequences are LNHDA and SQIVND (reference sequence). The CDR3 consists of 14 residues. The CDR3 coding sequence is TGTGCCAGTAGGCCCCGGGGGCTTGATCAGCCCCAGCATTTT. This codes for CASRPRGLDQPQHF.

This clone was found many times. The V gene is TRBV19, the J gene TRBJ2-3; 7 nucleotides match TRBD1. The junction had 17 bases not matched to a gene; V was cut back by 6 bases and J by 8 bases. In germline, CDR1 is LNHDA, CDR2 SQIVND (reference sequence). The CDR3 covers 16 residues. Here the CDR3 reads CASRSPGQPAGGTQYF. DNA of the CDR3: TGTGCCAGTAGATCCCCGGGACAGCCCGCCGGAGGTACGCAGTATTTT. Based on the CDR3 plus reference TRBV19 and TRBJ2-3, the full variable domain is DGGITQSPKYLFRKEGQNVTLSCEQNLNHDAMYWYRQDPGQGLRLIYYSQIVNDFQKGDIAEGYSVSREKKESFPLTVTSAQKNPTAFYLCASRSPGQPAGGTQYFGPGTRLTVL.

This clone was found many times. V usage is TRBV20-1 and J usage is TRBJ1-1, with D possibly being TRBD1 (5 bases). V was trimmed by 3 bases and J by 7 bases, leaving 18 bases between them. The CDR3 length is 14 residues. CDR1 and CDR2 from the germline V gene are DFQATT and SNEGSKA (reference sequence). CDR3 loop: CSASARVRGDEAFF. The CDR3, as DNA: TGCAGTGCTAGCGCCAGGGTGAGAGGGGATGAAGCTTTCTTT.

Within the sample, this clone is medium-sized. This chain joins TRBV28 and TRBJ1-6; D gene ambiguous. Per the germline V gene, CDR1 is MDHEN and CDR2 is SYDVKM. The CDR3 covers 15 residues. V dropped 1 base and J dropped 7 bases, with 11 bases sitting between them. The CDR3 loop is CASSLFRASNSPLHF. The CDR3 DNA sequence: TGTGCCAGCAGTTTATTTCGGGCCTCGAATTCACCCCTCCACTTT.

There are many counts of this clone. This chain links TRBV20-1 with TRBJ2-7; either TRBD1 or TRBD2 may supply D (5 bases each). CDR1 and CDR2 (germline): DFQATT, SNEGSKA (reference sequence). Trimming cost V 0 bases and J 2 bases, with 11 bases left between them. This CDR3 spans 14 amino acids. CDR3 bases: TGCAGTGCTAGAGAGCCGGGACGGACCTACGAGCAGTACTTC. Translated: CSAREPGRTYEQYF.

At least ten counts were recorded for this clone. The genes are TRBV3-1 and TRBJ1-4; TRBD1 aligns across 8 bases. CDR3 length: 15 amino acids. V gave up 4 bases and J gave up 7 bases; unmatched junction bases: 8. Germline V lookup: CDR1 LGHDT, CDR2 YNNKEL (reference sequence). The CDR3, as DNA: TGTGCCAGCAGCCCAGGACAGGGCGGTAGTGAAAAACTGTTTTTT. Translation: CASSPGQGGSEKLFF.

Ten or more counts support this clone. The V gene is TRBV20-1, the J gene TRBJ2-3; perhaps TRBD2 as D (7 bases). Germline assignment: CDR1 DFQATT and CDR2 SNEGSKA (reference sequence). This CDR3 is 14 amino acids long. V was clipped by 3 bases and J by 1 base, with 11 bases between them. The CDR3 loop is CSARGGAGTDTQYF. The CDR3 bases are TGCAGTGCTAGGGGGGGGGCCGGCACAGATACGCAGTATTTT.

Many counts were recorded for this clone. The chain combines TRBV18 with TRBJ1-4; 7 bases are a match to TRBD1. Germline lookup yields CDR1 KGHSH and CDR2 LQKENI. V trimming: 4 bases; J trimming: 4 bases; junction bases outside the gene matches: 6. The CDR3 totals 15 residues. In DNA, the CDR3 is TGTGCCAGCTCACTCAGACAGGGCAATAATGAAAAACTGTTTTTT. Protein: CASSLRQGNNEKLFF.

This clone is deemed medium-sized. This chain uses TRBV28 with TRBJ1-6; 7 positions match TRBD1. Germline lookup yields CDR1 MDHEN and CDR2 SYDVKM. The V gene end was trimmed by 3 bases and the J gene end by 4 bases; junction bases not matched to a gene: 9. The CDR3 is 17 amino acids. CDR3 in amino acids: CASSLPKTGSYNSPLHF. As DNA, the CDR3 is TGTGCCAGCAGTTTGCCGAAGACAGGGAGTTATAATTCACCCCTCCACTTT. The full variable domain, completed using reference TRBV28 and TRBJ1-6, is DVKVTQSSRYLVKRTGEKVFLECVQDMDHENMFWYRQDPGLGLRLIYFSYDVKMKEKGDIPEGYSVSREKKERFSLILESASTNQTSMYLCASSLPKTGSYNSPLHFGNGTRLTVT.

By share, this clone counts as medium-sized. The chain uses TRBV12-3 or TRBV12-4 and TRBJ2-7; TRBD1 matches at 7 bases. With V trimmed by 5 bases and J by 2 bases, 9 bases remained unmatched. CDR3 length: 15 residues. CDR3 nucleotides: TGTGCCAGCAGTCTCGGGACAGAGGTACCCTACGAGCAGTACTTC. It yields the protein CASSLGTEVPYEQYF.

This clone was recorded many times. V and J are TRBV3-1 and TRBJ1-2; D remains unclear. Germline V gene lookup returns CDR1 LGHDT and CDR2 YNNKEL (reference sequence). There are 16 residues in the CDR3. V dropped 4 bases and J dropped 2 bases, with 17 bases sitting between them. DNA of the CDR3: TGTGCCAGCAGCCTGCACTCTAGCTTGGGGAACTATGGCTACACCTTC. Amino acid sequence: CASSLHSSLGNYGYTF.

The chain has TRBV10-3 and TRBJ2-6, with TRBD1 as a possible D gene (5 bases). The CDR3 is 19 amino acids. Germline V gives CDR1 ENHRY, CDR2 SYGVKD. The V gene lost 0 bases and the J gene lost 3 bases, with 18 bases spanning the gap. CDR3 bases: TGTGCCATCAGTGAGTCTAGGGGAAGCACAGTCTATGGGGCCAACGTCCTGACTTTC. Translation: CAISESRGSTVYGANVLTF.

This clone was seen repeatedly, ten times or more. The J gene is TRBJ2-7, the V gene TRBV30, with 9 nucleotides matching TRBD1. Germline-derived CDR1 and CDR2 are GTSNPN and SVGIG (reference sequence). This CDR3 is built from 12 residues. Trimming took 1 base from V and 11 from J; bases not matched to a gene: 6. The DNA of the CDR3 is TGTGCCTGGAGTGGCCCTGGACAGGGGAAGTACGTC. Translation gives CAWSGPGQGKYV.

This clone was counted ten times or more. The rearrangement links TRBV3-1 to TRBJ2-5; D may match TRBD1 or TRBD2 (6 bases each). The V end lost 4 bases, the J end lost 7 bases, and 13 bases lay between the germline ends. CDR3 length: 13 amino acids. CDR1 is LGHDT and CDR2 is YNNKEL in the germline V gene (reference sequence). The CDR3 DNA sequence: TGTGCCAGCAGCCTTACAGGGAGGTGGACCCAGTACTTC. Its translation: CASSLTGRWTQYF.